The rows below give T cell receptor beta chains drawn from one sample of a study of shared clonotypes between healthy human individuals. Sequencing used immunoSEQ multiplex PCR; TCRdb keeps in-frame clones, though not all of them. The data show over a million clones, with approximately 96% seen just once and roughly 1.2% held by the top ten. Material: naive CD4+ T cells sorted from blood. These receptors originate from a man younger than 45 in good health. The CDR3 runs from the conserved cysteine through the conserved F or W. Each record gives: D gene, V gene, J gene, clone size, CDR3 DNA, CDR3 protein. A D gene is named only where the DNA matches it firmly. Only some rows state a clone size, as once, few, many or a class for expanded clones.

TRBD2	TRBV29-1	TRBJ2-7	once	TGCAGCGTTGAAGAACTAGCGGGAAACGAGCAGTACTTC	CSVEELAGNEQYF
TRBD2	TRBV6-5	TRBJ2-2	-	TGTGCCAGCAGTTACTCGGGACTAGGCACCGGGGAGCTGTTTTTT	CASSYSGLGTGELFF
-	TRBV28	TRBJ2-7	-	TGTGCCAGCACCCCGACAGGCCCCTCTCCCTACGAGCAGTACTTC	CASTPTGPSPYEQYF
-	TRBV9	TRBJ1-2	-	TGTGCCAGCCGGACCTCAACTAACTATGGCTACACCTTC	CASRTSTNYGYTF
-	TRBV4-3	TRBJ1-2	-	TGCGCCAGCAGCCAAGATTGGACCCCCCTTCGTCTTGGCTACACCTTC	CASSQDWTPLRLGYTF
-	TRBV7-8	TRBJ1-5	-	TGTGCCAGCAGCTTCTCCAGGGTGGGTCAGCCCCAGCATTTT	CASSFSRVGQPQHF
-	TRBV5-1	TRBJ2-1	once	TGCGCCAGCTCGAACCCACCCGGGACCTACAATGAGCAGTTCTTC	CASSNPPGTYNEQFF
-	TRBV28	TRBJ1-1	-	TGTGCCAGCAGTTTATCAACCACTGAAGCTTTCTTT	CASSLSTTEAFF
-	TRBV14	TRBJ1-1	-	TGTGCCAGCAGCCAAGAGGCTTACACTGAAGCTTTCTTT	CASSQEAYTEAFF
-	TRBV9	TRBJ2-1	-	TGTGCCAGCAGCGTGTGGACAGAACCGTACAATGAGCAGTTCTTC	CASSVWTEPYNEQFF
-	TRBV18	TRBJ2-3	-	TGTGCCAGCTCACCACCCGGACAGAACACAGATACGCAGTATTTT	CASSPPGQNTDTQYF
TRBD2	TRBV5-4	TRBJ2-7	-	TGTGCCAGCAGCGAGAGCACTAGCGGGAGCCTCGGGTACGAGCAGTACTTC	CASSESTSGSLGYEQYF
TRBD1	TRBV28	TRBJ2-1	-	TGTGCCAGCAGTTCCTGGAGGGACAGGGGGCACAATGAGCAGTTCTTC	CASSSWRDRGHNEQFF
-	TRBV2	TRBJ1-5	-	TGTGCCAGCAGGGAGAGGGTAAGTCAGCCCCAGCATTTT	CASRERVSQPQHF
TRBD1	TRBV28	TRBJ1-5	once	TGTGCCAGCAGTTCGACAGGGGTGAGCAATCAGCCCCAGCATTTT	CASSSTGVSNQPQHF
-	TRBV28	TRBJ1-1	-	TGTGCCAGCGAAGGGCCTCCGCAGGATGAAGCTTTCTTT	CASEGPPQDEAFF
TRBD2	TRBV5-1	TRBJ2-1	-	TGCGCCAGCAGCTCCGGACTAGCGGGTTTCAATGAGCAGTTCTTC	CASSSGLAGFNEQFF
-	TRBV5-1	TRBJ2-1	once	TGCGCCAGCAGCATACTAGCAGAGGCGAAGGAGCAGTTCTTC	CASSILAEAKEQFF
TRBD1	TRBV6-1	TRBJ2-3	-	TGTGCCAGCAACTACAGGGGAAATACGCAGTATTTT	CASNYRGNTQYF
TRBD2	TRBV5-1	TRBJ2-1	-	TGCGCCAGCAGCTTGGGACTAGCGGGAGTGAATGAGCAGTTCTTC	CASSLGLAGVNEQFF
-	TRBV5-5	TRBJ2-1	-	TGTGCCAGCAGCTTGGCAGACAATGAGCAGTTCTTC	CASSLADNEQFF
-	TRBV28	TRBJ2-5	-	TGTGCCAGCAGTTTTCAGGACAGTCAAGAGACCCAGTACTTC	CASSFQDSQETQYF
-	TRBV28	TRBJ2-5	-	TGTGCCAGCAGCGTTCCTAGGGCTGGGGAGACCCAGTACTTC	CASSVPRAGETQYF
-	TRBV5-4	TRBJ2-7	-	TGTGCCAGCAGTGGTCCTCCTAATATCTACGAGCAGTACTTC	CASSGPPNIYEQYF
-	TRBV18	TRBJ2-7	-	TGTGCCAGCTCACCACTTTGGAGTGGGGAAACCTACGAGCAGTACTTC	CASSPLWSGETYEQYF
TRBD2	TRBV11-2	TRBJ2-1	once	TGTGCCAGCAGCCACCGGACTAGCGGCTCCTACAATGAGCAGTTCTTC	CASSHRTSGSYNEQFF
TRBD1	TRBV27	TRBJ2-7	-	TGTGCCAGCAGCTTTCGCTCGTCCGGGACAGGGGGAGAGCAGTACTTC	CASSFRSSGTGGEQYF
-	TRBV5-5	TRBJ2-7	once	TGTGCCAGCACCCTGGTACAGGGCTCCTACGAGCAGTACTTC	CASTLVQGSYEQYF
-	TRBV5-1	TRBJ2-7	-	TGCGCCAGCAGCTTGGCGGGGACGTACTCCTACGAGCAGTACTTC	CASSLAGTYSYEQYF
-	TRBV19	TRBJ1-5	-	TGTGCCAGTAAAGCAGGGAGGTTCAATCAGCCCCAGCATTTT	CASKAGRFNQPQHF
-	TRBV15	TRBJ1-4	-	TGTGCCACCAGGCTGGACCAGGGAGGGAGGGAAAAACTGTTTTTT	CATRLDQGGREKLFF
-	TRBV6-6	TRBJ2-1	-	TGTGCCAGCAGTCCTGCAGGGGATTCCTACAATGAGCAGTTCTTC	CASSPAGDSYNEQFF
TRBD1	TRBV5-4	TRBJ2-3	-	TGTGCCAGCAGCTCAGACAGGGGCCTCACAGATACGCAGTATTTT	CASSSDRGLTDTQYF
TRBD1	TRBV9	TRBJ1-1	once	TGTGCCAGCAGCGACAGGGGGTTGAACACTGAAGCTTTCTTT	CASSDRGLNTEAFF
TRBD2	TRBV5-1	TRBJ2-3	once	TGCGCCAGCAGCTTGGCCGGACTAGCCGAGATCGCAGATACGCAGTATTTT	CASSLAGLAEIADTQYF
-	TRBV5-1	TRBJ1-1	-	TGCGCCAGCAGCTACGACCTACAGGGACGTAGGACTGAAGCTTTCTTT	CASSYDLQGRRTEAFF
TRBD2	TRBV11-2	TRBJ2-1	once	TGTGCCAGCAGCTCCGCTCTAGCGGGAGTAGGTGAGCAGTTCTTC	CASSSALAGVGEQFF
TRBD1	TRBV6-5	TRBJ2-7	-	TGTGCCAGCAGTTATAACCAGGGGGCTCTCTACGAGCAGTACTTC	CASSYNQGALYEQYF
TRBD1	TRBV5-4	TRBJ2-5	-	TGTGCCAGCAGCTCACGGCGACAGGGCCGAGAGACCCAGTACTTC	CASSSRRQGRETQYF
-	TRBV19	TRBJ2-2	-	TGTGCCAGTAGTAAGAGGTCAGGATTATCCGGGGAGCTGTTTTTT	CASSKRSGLSGELFF
-	TRBV29-1	TRBJ2-3	-	TGCAGCGTTAAAATAGTCGTTACAGATACGCAGTATTTT	CSVKIVVTDTQYF
-	TRBV6-1	TRBJ1-5	-	TGTGCCAGCAGTGGGGACCCCAATCAGCCCCAGCATTTT	CASSGDPNQPQHF
-	TRBV19	TRBJ2-1	-	TGTGCCAGTAGTACTACCCAGGGGAGGGGGAACTACAATGAGCAGTTCTTC	CASSTTQGRGNYNEQFF
-	TRBV19	TRBJ2-5	-	TGTGCCAGTAGCCGAGACTACACACAAGAGACCCAGTACTTC	CASSRDYTQETQYF
-	TRBV14	TRBJ2-2	once	TGTGCCAGCAGCCAAGAAGTGGGGGGAATTACCGGGGAGCTGTTTTTT	CASSQEVGGITGELFF
TRBD1	TRBV4-2	TRBJ2-2	-	TGTGCCAGCAGCCAAGATACCACAGGGGAATGGGGGGAGCTGTTTTTT	CASSQDTTGEWGELFF
TRBD2	TRBV5-1	TRBJ2-1	-	TGCGCCAGCAGCTTGGAGGGGACTAGGGCCTACAATGAGCAGTTCTTC	CASSLEGTRAYNEQFF
-	TRBV10-3	TRBJ1-1	-	TGTGCCATATTTCTTAAGGGGGTTTTGGTGAACACTGAAGCTTTCTTT	CAIFLKGVLVNTEAFF
TRBD1	TRBV10-3	TRBJ2-7	-	TGTGCCATCACCCGCAAACAGGGGGAGTCCTACGAGCAGTACTTC	CAITRKQGESYEQYF
-	TRBV5-6	TRBJ2-1	-	TGTGCCAGCAGCTTATCTAGCAGATCCTACAATGAGCAGTTCTTC	CASSLSSRSYNEQFF
-	TRBV29-1	TRBJ2-5	-	TGCAGCGTTTCGGCAGTTCAAGAGACCCAGTACTTC	CSVSAVQETQYF
-	TRBV7-9	TRBJ1-2	-	TGTGCCAGCAGCTCCCTTAACTATGGCTACACCTTC	CASSSLNYGYTF
-	TRBV6-5	TRBJ1-4	-	TGTGCCAGTTCTCAGACGGTTGCAACTAATGAAAAACTGTTTTTT	CASSQTVATNEKLFF
TRBD1	TRBV14	TRBJ1-2	-	TGTGCCAGCAGCCCGGGACAGGGGTCTACTAACTATGGCTACACCTTC	CASSPGQGSTNYGYTF
-	TRBV18	TRBJ1-1	few	TGTGCCAGCTCACCACCGTCAGTGAACACTGAAGCTTTCTTT	CASSPPSVNTEAFF
TRBD2	TRBV5-1	TRBJ2-1	once	TGCGCCAGCAGCTTTCAGGGCGGGAGCCTTAATGAGCAGTTCTTC	CASSFQGGSLNEQFF
-	TRBV5-1	TRBJ2-5	few	TGCGCCAGCAGCTTGGCTGAAAGACCCCAAGAGACCCAGTACTTC	CASSLAERPQETQYF
TRBD2	TRBV10-3	TRBJ2-5	-	TGTGCCATCAGTGTAAGGCTAGCGGGAGTAGGTCAAGAGACCCAGTACTTC	CAISVRLAGVGQETQYF
-	TRBV6-5	TRBJ2-7	-	TGTGCCAGCAGGCCAATAACAGGGAACGAGCAGTACTTC	CASRPITGNEQYF
-	TRBV9	TRBJ2-2	-	TGTGCCAGCAGCGTAGGGTCTTCCATAGGCGGGGAGCTGTTTTTT	CASSVGSSIGGELFF